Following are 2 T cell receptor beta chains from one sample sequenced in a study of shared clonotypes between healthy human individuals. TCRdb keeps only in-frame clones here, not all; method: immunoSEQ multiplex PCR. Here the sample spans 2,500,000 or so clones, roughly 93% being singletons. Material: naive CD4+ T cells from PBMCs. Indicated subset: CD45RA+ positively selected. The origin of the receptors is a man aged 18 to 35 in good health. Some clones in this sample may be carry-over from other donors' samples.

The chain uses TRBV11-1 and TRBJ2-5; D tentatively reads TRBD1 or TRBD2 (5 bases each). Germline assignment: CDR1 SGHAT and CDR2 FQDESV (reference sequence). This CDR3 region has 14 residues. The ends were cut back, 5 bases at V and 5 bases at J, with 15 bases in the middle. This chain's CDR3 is CASSRNTGGETQYF. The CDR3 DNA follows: TGTGCCAGCAGCCGAAATACAGGCGGGGAGACCCAGTACTTC.

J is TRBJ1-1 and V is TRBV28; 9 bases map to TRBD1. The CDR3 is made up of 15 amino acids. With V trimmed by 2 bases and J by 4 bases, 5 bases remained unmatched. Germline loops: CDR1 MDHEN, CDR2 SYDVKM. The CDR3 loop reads CASSLTGGGVTEAFF. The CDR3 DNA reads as TGTGCCAGCAGTTTAACAGGGGGCGGGGTCACTGAAGCTTTCTTT. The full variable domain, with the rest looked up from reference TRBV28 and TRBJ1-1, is DVKVTQSSRYLVKRTGEKVFLECVQDMDHENMFWYRQDPGLGLRLIYFSYDVKMKEKGDIPEGYSVSREKKERFSLILESASTNQTSMYLCASSLTGGGVTEAFFGQGTRLTVV.